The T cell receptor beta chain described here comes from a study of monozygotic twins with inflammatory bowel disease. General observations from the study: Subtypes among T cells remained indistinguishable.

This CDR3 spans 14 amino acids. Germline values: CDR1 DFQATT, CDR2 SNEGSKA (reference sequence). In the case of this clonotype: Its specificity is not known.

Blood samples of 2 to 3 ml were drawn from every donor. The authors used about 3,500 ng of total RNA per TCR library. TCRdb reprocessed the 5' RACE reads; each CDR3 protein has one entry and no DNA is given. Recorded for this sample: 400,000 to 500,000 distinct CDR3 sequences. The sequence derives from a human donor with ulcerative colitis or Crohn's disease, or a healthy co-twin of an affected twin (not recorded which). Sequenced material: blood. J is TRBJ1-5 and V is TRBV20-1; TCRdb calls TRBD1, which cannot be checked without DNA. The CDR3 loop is CSATETGRFQPQHF.